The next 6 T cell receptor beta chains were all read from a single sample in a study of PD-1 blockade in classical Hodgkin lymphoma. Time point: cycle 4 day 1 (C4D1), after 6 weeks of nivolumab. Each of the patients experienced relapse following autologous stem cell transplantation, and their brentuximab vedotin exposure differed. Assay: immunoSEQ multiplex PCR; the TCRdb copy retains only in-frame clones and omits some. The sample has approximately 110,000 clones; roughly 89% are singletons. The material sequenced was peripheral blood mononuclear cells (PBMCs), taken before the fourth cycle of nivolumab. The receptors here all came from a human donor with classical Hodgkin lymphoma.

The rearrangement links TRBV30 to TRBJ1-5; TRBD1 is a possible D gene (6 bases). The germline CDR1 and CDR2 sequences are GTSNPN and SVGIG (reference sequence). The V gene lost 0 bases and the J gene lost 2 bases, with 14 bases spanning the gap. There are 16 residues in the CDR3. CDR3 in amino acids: CAWSVPREGGNQPQHF. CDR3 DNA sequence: TGTGCCTGGAGTGTCCCCAGGGAGGGGGGCAATCAGCCCCAGCATTTT.

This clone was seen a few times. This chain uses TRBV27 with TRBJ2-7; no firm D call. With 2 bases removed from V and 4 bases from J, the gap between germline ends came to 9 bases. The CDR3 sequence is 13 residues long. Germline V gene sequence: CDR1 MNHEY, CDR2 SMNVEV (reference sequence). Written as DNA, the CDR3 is TGTGCCAGCAGTTTAACGGTCCGGTACGAGCAGTACTTC. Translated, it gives CASSLTVRYEQYF.

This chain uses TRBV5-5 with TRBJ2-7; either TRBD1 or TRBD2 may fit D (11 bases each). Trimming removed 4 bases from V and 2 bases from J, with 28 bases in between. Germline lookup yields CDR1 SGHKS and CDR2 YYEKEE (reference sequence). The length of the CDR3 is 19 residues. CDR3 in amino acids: CASSGGTGGGTSGTYEQYF. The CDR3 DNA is TGTGCCAGCAGCGGCGGGACAGGGGGTGGGACTAGCGGTACCTACGAGCAGTACTTC.

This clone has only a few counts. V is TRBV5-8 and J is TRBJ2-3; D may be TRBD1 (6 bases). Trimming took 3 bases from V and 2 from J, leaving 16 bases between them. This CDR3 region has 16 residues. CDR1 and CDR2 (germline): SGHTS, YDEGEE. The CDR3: CASSSEGDGHTDTQYF. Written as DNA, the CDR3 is TGTGCCAGCAGCTCCGAGGGGGACGGACACACAGATACGCAGTATTTT.

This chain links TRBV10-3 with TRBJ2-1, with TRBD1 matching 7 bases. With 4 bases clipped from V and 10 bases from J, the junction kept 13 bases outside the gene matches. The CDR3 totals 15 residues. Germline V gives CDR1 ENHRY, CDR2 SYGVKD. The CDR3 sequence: CAISVGQGESGEQFF. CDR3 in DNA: TGTGCCATCAGTGTTGGGCAGGGGGAGTCAGGGGAGCAGTTCTTC.

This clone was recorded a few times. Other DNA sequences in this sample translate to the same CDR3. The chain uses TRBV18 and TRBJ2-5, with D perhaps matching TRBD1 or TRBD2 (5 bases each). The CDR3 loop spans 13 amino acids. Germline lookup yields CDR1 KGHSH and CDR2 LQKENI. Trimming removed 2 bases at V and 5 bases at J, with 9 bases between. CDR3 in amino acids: CASSPTGRETQYF. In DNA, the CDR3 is TGTGCCAGCTCACCAACGGGGCGGGAGACCCAGTACTTC.